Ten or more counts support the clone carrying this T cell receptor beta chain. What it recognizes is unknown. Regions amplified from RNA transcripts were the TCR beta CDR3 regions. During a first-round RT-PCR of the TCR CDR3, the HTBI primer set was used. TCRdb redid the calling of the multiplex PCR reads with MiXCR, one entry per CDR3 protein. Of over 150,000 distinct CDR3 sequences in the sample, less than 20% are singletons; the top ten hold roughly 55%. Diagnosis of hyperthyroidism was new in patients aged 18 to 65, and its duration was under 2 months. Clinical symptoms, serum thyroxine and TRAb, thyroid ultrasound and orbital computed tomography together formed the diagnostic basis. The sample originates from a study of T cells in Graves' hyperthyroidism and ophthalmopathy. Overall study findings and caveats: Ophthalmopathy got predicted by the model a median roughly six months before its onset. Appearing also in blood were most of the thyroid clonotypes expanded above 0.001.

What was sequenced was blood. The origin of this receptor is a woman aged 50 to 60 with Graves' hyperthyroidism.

The CDR3 sequence: CSASLASGSGEQYF. CDR3 in DNA: TGCAGTGCTAGTTTAGCTAGCGGGAGTGGCGAGCAGTACTTC. The V gene is TRBV20-1, the J gene TRBJ2-7; 10 bases are a match to TRBD2. Looked up from germline, CDR1 is DFQATT and CDR2 is SNEGSKA (reference sequence). The CDR3 is made up of 14 amino acids. V was clipped by 3 bases and J by 6 bases; unmatched bases: 8.